The 17 T cell receptor beta chains below were found in one sample sequenced in a study of blood T cell repertoires in COVID-19 (dated by TCRdb to 2018 to 2021). Library preparation employed the immunoSEQ multiplex PCR assay. This is the immuneACCESS table as TCRdb keeps it, with only in-frame sequences that have V and J called. A part of the clones is gone; compared with another copy, unresolved V genes explain less than half, and the rest is unexplained. For this sample the table gives over 85,000 clones, of which roughly nine tenths were detected only once. Around 4.8% of the sample comes from the top ten. The sequenced sample was peripheral blood. The receptors were gathered from a human donor in a cohort sampled during active COVID-19.

The CDR3 loop reads CASSQGTGFYTGELFF. The CDR3 DNA is TGCGCCAGCAGCCAAGGCACAGGGTTTTACACCGGGGAGCTGTTTTTT. V and J are TRBV4-1 and TRBJ2-2; D may be TRBD1 (6 bases). This CDR3 has 16 residues. CDR1 and CDR2 from the germline V gene are MGHRA and YSYEKL. V lost 1 base to trimming and J lost 3 bases, with 12 bases between them.

V is TRBV7-8 and J is TRBJ2-3, with D tentatively TRBD2 (6 bases). The CDR3 loop spans 17 amino acids. CDR1 is SGHVS, CDR2 FQNEAQ, per germline. V lost 5 bases, J lost 0 bases, and 18 bases lay in between. CDR3 amino acids: CASSPQSLAASTDTQYF. As DNA, the CDR3 is TGTGCCAGCAGCCCGCAGTCCTTAGCGGCTAGCACAGATACGCAGTATTTT.

V gene TRBV7-8 combines with J gene TRBJ1-6; D ambiguous. The ends were cut back, 4 bases at V and 9 bases at J, with 10 bases in the middle. CDR1 is SGHVS, CDR2 FQNEAQ, per germline. This CDR3 has 13 amino acids. The CDR3 region is CASSSGFGSPLHF. CDR3 coding DNA: TGTGCCAGCAGCTCGGGTTTTGGTTCACCCCTCCACTTT.

This chain connects TRBV9 to TRBJ2-7, with D hard to call. CDR1 is SGDLS, CDR2 YYNGEE, per germline. V lost 0 bases and J lost 3, with 13 bases in between. CDR3 length: 15 residues. CDR3 sequence reads: CASSVGASGGYEQYF. DNA of the CDR3: TGTGCCAGCAGCGTAGGGGCGAGTGGTGGCTACGAGCAGTACTTC.

CDR3 coding DNA: TGTGCCATCAGTCCGACCCTAGCGGGGGGGGGACAAGAGACCCAGTACTTC. Translated: CAISPTLAGGGQETQYF. The genes are TRBV10-3 and TRBJ2-5; TRBD2 matches at 12 bases. This CDR3 has 17 amino acids. The V gene end was trimmed by 5 bases and the J gene end by 2 bases; junction bases not matched to a gene: 9. The germline V gene has CDR1 ENHRY and CDR2 SYGVKD.

This chain uses TRBV18 with TRBJ2-1; 8 nucleotides agree with TRBD2. This CDR3 comprises 15 residues. V shed 3 bases, J shed 3 bases, and the junction held 4 bases outside the gene matches. Germline CDR1 KGHSH, CDR2 LQKENI. CDR3 loop: CASSPLGLDYNEQFF. The CDR3 DNA reads TGTGCCAGCTCACCTTTGGGACTAGACTACAATGAGCAGTTCTTC.

V is TRBV11-3 and J is TRBJ2-2; possibly TRBD2 for D (5 bases). Germline assignment: CDR1 SGHNT and CDR2 YENEEA. This CDR3 has 13 residues. V was cut by 5 bases and J by 3 bases, with 7 bases left in between. The CDR3 here is CASSQADTGELFF. The CDR3 DNA follows: TGTGCCAGCAGCCAAGCGGACACCGGGGAGCTGTTTTTT.

The genes are TRBV25-1 and TRBJ2-3; 7 bases match TRBD1. CDR3 length equals 17 residues. Germline V gene sequence: CDR1 MGHDK, CDR2 SYGVNS. Trimming took 6 bases from V and 4 from J; bases not matched to a gene: 16. The CDR3 sequence is CASSPGTGALGADTQYF. The CDR3 nucleotides read TGTGCCAGCAGCCCGGGAACAGGGGCCTTGGGGGCAGATACGCAGTATTTT.

The chain employs TRBV18 and TRBJ1-1; D is unclear. V lost 2 bases and J 0 bases, leaving 4 bases between the germline ends. The CDR3 consists of 13 residues. The germline gives CDR1 KGHSH, CDR2 LQKENI. CDR3 sequence reads: CASSPSMNTEAFF. The CDR3 bases are TGTGCCAGCTCACCATCTATGAACACTGAAGCTTTCTTT.

This sequence joins TRBV4-1 and TRBJ2-1, with D unclear. CDR1 and CDR2 (germline): MGHRA, YSYEKL. Trimming took 1 base from V and 0 from J, leaving 7 bases between them. The CDR3 is 15 residues long. As DNA, the CDR3 is TGCGCCAGCAGCCAAGTACTCAACTCCTACAATGAGCAGTTCTTC. This sequence encodes CASSQVLNSYNEQFF.

This rearrangement joins TRBV29-1 to TRBJ2-1; the match to TRBD2 covers 8 bases. Germline CDR1 reads SQVTM; CDR2 reads ANQGSEA. CDR3 length: 16 residues. V shed 1 base, J shed 4 bases, and the junction held 9 bases outside the gene matches. CDR3 sequence (DNA): TGCAGCGTTGAAGGCGGGGGGCCGTTCCTATACAATGAGCAGTTCTTC. This gives the protein CSVEGGGPFLYNEQFF.

The chain employs TRBV10-3 and TRBJ1-1; possibly TRBD1 for D (6 bases). CDR3 length: 13 amino acids. The germline CDR1 and CDR2 sequences are ENHRY and SYGVKD. Trimming pared 4 bases from V and 8 bases from J, leaving 14 bases between. CDR3 sequence: CAISGPQGPEAFF. The CDR3 region has the DNA TGTGCCATCAGTGGGCCCCAGGGGCCAGAAGCTTTCTTT.

Only one count was recorded for this clone. The rearrangement uses TRBV29-1 and TRBJ1-2; possible D gene TRBD1, 6 bases. The V gene lost 6 bases and the J gene lost 3 bases, with 14 bases spanning the gap. The CDR3 is made up of 13 amino acids. The germline CDR1 and CDR2 sequences are SQVTM and ANQGSEA. In DNA form, the CDR3 reads TGCAGCGTGATGACAGGCTGGGACTATGGCTACACCTTC. It translates to CSVMTGWDYGYTF.

The chain combines TRBV15 with TRBJ2-7; no firm D call. The CDR3 spans 14 residues. V shed 3 bases and J shed 1 base, with 10 bases lying between them. Per the germline V gene, CDR1 is LNHNV and CDR2 is YYDKDF (reference sequence). CDR3 sequence: CATSRKALSYEQYF. CDR3 coding DNA: TGTGCCACCAGCAGGAAAGCCCTTTCCTACGAGCAGTACTTC.

V gene TRBV12-3 or TRBV12-4 combines with J gene TRBJ1-2; D is possibly TRBD1 (6 bases). V was shortened by 4 bases and J by 8 bases, with 14 bases between the two germline ends. The CDR3 runs to 13 residues. CDR3 region: CASSYGGPGGYTF. CDR3 nucleotide sequence: TGTGCCAGCAGTTACGGGGGGCCAGGGGGCTACACCTTC.

This clone was seen once. The chain uses TRBV29-1 and TRBJ2-5, with 8 bases matching TRBD2. V was pared by 5 bases and J by 1 base, with 9 bases of the junction left unmatched. The CDR3 is 15 residues long. Germline values: CDR1 SQVTM, CDR2 ANQGSEA. CDR3 loop: CSVRYLLAAQETQYF. CDR3 DNA: TGCAGCGTTCGATATCTACTAGCGGCCCAAGAGACCCAGTACTTC.

The chain is built from TRBV4-1 and TRBJ1-2; 8 bases fit TRBD1. Germline assignment: CDR1 MGHRA and CDR2 YSYEKL. This CDR3 contains 18 residues. The V segment lost 4 bases and the J segment 7 bases; nucleotides outside the gene matches: 20. The CDR3 here is CASSPSGGGGQGALGYTF. CDR3 sequence (DNA): TGCGCCAGCAGCCCGAGCGGAGGGGGGGGCCAGGGGGCGCTTGGCTACACCTTC.